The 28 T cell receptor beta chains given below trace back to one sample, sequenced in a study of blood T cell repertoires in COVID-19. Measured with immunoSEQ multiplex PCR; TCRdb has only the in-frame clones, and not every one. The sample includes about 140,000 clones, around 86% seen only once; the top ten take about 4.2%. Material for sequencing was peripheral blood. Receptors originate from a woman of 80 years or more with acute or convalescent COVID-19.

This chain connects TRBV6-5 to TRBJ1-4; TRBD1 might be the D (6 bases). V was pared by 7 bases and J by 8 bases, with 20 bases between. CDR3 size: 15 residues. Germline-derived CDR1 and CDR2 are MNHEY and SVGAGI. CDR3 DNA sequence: TGTGCCAGCACCACCAGGGGTTATTCGGTAGAAAAACTGTTTTTT. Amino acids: CASTTRGYSVEKLFF.

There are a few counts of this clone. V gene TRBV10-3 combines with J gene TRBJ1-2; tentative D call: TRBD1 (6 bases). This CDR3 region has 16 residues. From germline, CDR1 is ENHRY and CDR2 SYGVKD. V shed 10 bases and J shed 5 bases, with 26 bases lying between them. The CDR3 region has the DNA TGTGCCACCACGGTCGGGGGGCTCTCGGCCTCATATGGCTACACCTTC. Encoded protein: CATTVGGLSASYGYTF.

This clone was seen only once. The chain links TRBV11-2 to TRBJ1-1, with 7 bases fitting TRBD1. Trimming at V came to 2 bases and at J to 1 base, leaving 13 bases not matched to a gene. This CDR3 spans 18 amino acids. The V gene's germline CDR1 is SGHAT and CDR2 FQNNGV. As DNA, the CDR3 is TGTGCCAGCAGCTTAATTAAGGGCAGGGGGTCAAGGAACACTGAAGCTTTCTTT. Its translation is CASSLIKGRGSRNTEAFF.

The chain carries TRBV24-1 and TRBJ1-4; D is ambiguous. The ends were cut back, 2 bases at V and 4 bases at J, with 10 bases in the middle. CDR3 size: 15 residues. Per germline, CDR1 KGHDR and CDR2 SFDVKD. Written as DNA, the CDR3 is TGTGCCACCAGTGATTCTCACAGCATTAATGAAAAACTGTTTTTT. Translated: CATSDSHSINEKLFF.

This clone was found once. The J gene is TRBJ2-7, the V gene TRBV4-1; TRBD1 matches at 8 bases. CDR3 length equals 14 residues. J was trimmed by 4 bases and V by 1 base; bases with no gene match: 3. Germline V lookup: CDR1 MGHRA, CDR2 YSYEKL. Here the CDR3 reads CASSQGTGRYEQYF. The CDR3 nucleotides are TGCGCCAGCAGCCAAGGGACAGGGCGTTACGAGCAGTACTTC.

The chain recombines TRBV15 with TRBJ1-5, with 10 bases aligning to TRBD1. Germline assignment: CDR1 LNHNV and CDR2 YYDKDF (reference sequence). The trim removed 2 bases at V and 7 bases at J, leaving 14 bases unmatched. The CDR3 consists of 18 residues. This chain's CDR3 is CATSRRSGQGGRGQPQHF. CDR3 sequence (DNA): TGTGCCACCAGCAGACGATCCGGACAGGGGGGACGGGGCCAGCCCCAGCATTTT.

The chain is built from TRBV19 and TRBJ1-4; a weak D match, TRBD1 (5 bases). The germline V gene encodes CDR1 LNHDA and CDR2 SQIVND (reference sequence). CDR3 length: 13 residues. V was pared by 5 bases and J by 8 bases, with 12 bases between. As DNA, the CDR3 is TGTGCCAGTAGTGGCGGGGCTAGGGAAAAACTGTTTTTT. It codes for CASSGGAREKLFF.

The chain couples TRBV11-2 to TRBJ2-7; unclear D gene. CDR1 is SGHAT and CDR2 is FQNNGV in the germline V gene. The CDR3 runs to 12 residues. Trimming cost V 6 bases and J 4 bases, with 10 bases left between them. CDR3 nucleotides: TGTGCCAGCAGTTCTGGCCCATACGAGCAGTACTTC. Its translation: CASSSGPYEQYF.

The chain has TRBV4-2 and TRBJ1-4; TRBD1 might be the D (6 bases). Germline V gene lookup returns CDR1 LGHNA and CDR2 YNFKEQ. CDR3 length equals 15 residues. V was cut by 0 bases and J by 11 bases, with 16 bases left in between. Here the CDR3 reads CASSQESYRERKLFF. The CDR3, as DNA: TGTGCCAGCAGCCAAGAGTCGTACAGGGAGCGGAAACTGTTTTTT.

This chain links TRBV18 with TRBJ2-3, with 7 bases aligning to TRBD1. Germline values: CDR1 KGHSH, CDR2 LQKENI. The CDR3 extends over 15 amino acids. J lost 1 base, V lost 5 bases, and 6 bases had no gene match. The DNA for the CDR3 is TGTGCCAGCTCAGGGTCACAGGGGCGCACAGATACGCAGTATTTT. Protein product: CASSGSQGRTDTQYF.

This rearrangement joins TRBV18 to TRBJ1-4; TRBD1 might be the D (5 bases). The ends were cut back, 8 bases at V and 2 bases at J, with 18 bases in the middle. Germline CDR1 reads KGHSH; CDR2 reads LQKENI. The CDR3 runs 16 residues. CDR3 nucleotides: TGTGCCAGCCAACCAGATGGGGCCGATACTAATGAAAAACTGTTTTTT. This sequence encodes CASQPDGADTNEKLFF.

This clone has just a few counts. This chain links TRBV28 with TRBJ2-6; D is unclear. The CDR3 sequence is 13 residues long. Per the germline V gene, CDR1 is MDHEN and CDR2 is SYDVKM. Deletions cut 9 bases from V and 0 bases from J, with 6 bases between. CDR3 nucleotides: TGTGCCAGTTCAGGCTCTGGGGCCAACGTCCTGACTTTC. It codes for CASSGSGANVLTF.

DNA of the CDR3: TGTGCCAGCAGCCTTGGACAGGCGGGTGTAAATGAAAAACTGTTTTTT. It is translated as CASSLGQAGVNEKLFF. This sequence joins TRBV28 and TRBJ1-4, with TRBD1 matching 7 bases. Trimming removed 6 bases from V and 5 bases from J; junction bases left unmatched: 12. The CDR3 consists of 16 residues. Germline CDR1 and CDR2: MDHEN and SYDVKM.

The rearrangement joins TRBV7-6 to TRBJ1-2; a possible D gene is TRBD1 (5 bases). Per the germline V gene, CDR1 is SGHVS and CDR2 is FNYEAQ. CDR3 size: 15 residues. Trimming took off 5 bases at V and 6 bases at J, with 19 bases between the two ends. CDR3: CASSPTLGHADGYTF. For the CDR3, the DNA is TGTGCCAGCAGCCCTACCCTAGGACACGCTGATGGCTACACCTTC.

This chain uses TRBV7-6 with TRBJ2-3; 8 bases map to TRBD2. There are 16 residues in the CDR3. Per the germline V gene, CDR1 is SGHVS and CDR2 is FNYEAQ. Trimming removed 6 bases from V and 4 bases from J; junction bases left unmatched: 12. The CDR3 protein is CASRQLGAGGADTQYF. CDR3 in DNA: TGTGCCAGCAGGCAGCTCGGGGCGGGGGGAGCAGATACGCAGTATTTT.

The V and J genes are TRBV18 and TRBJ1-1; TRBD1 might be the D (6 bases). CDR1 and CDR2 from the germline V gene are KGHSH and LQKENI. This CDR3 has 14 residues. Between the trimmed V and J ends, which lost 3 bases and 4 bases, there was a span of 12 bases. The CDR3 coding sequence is TGTGCCAGCTCACCCACCAGGGGCCTCACTGAAGCTTTCTTT. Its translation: CASSPTRGLTEAFF.

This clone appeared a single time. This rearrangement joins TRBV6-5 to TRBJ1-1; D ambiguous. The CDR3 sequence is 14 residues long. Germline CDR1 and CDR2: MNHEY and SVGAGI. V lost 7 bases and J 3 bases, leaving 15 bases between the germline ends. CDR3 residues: CASITAGTDTEAFF. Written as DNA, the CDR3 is TGTGCCAGCATTACAGCAGGCACTGACACTGAAGCTTTCTTT.

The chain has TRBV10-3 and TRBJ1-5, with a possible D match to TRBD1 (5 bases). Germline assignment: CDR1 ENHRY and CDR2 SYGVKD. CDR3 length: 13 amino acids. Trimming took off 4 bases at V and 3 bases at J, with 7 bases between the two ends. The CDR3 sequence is CAISGGVNQPQHF. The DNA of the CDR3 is TGTGCCATCAGTGGGGGGGTCAATCAGCCCCAGCATTTT.

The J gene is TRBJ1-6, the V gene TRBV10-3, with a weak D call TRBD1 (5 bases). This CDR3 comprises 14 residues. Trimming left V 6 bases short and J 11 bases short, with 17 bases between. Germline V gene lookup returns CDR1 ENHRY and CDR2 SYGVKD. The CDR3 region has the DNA TGTGCCATCAGCGAGGGCTCAAGGGGTCCACCCCTCCACTTT. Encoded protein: CAISEGSRGPPLHF.

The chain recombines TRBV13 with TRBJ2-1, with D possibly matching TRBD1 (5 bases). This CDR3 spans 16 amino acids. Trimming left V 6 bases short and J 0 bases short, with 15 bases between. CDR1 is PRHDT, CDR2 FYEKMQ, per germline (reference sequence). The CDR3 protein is CASSSGRRSSYNEQFF. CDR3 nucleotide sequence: TGTGCCAGCAGTTCAGGGCGGCGTAGCTCCTACAATGAGCAGTTCTTC.

CDR3 amino acids: CATSASIAGSYEQYF. Here the CDR3 DNA reads TGTGCCACCAGTGCATCCATCGCGGGCTCCTACGAGCAGTACTTC. The chain links TRBV24-1 to TRBJ2-7; maybe TRBD2 (5 bases). Between the trimmed V and J ends, which lost 5 bases and 0 bases, there was a span of 13 bases. Germline CDR1 KGHDR, CDR2 SFDVKD. CDR3 length: 15 residues.

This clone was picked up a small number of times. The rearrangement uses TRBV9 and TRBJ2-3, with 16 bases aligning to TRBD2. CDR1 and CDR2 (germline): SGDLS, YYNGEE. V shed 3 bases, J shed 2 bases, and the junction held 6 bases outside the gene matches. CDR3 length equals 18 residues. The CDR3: CASSEGLAGGRVTDTQYF. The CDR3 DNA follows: TGTGCCAGCAGCGAGGGACTAGCGGGGGGGCGAGTCACAGATACGCAGTATTTT.

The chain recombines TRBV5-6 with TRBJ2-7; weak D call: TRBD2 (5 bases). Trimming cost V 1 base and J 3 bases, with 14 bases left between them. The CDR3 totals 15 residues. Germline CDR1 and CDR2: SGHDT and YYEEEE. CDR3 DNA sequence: TGTGCCAGCAGCTTGAGCAGCGGCCGATACTACGAGCAGTACTTC. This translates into CASSLSSGRYYEQYF.

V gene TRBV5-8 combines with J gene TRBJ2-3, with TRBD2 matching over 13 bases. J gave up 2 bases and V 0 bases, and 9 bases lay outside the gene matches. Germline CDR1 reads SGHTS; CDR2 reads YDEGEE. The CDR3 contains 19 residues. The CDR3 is CASSLGETSGGPSTDTQYF. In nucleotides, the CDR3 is TGTGCCAGCAGCTTGGGGGAGACTAGCGGGGGGCCTTCCACAGATACGCAGTATTTT.

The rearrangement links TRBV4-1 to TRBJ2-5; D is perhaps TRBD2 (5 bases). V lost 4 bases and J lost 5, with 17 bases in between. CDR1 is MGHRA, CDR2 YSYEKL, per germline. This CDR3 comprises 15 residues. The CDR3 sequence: CASSPGEGARETQYF. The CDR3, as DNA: TGCGCCAGCAGCCCAGGAGAGGGAGCGCGTGAGACCCAGTACTTC.

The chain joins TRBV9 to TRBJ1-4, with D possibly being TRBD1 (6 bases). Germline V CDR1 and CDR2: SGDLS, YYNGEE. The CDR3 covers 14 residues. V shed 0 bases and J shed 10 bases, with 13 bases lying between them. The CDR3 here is CASSVEQGDGKLFF. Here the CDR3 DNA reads TGTGCCAGCAGCGTAGAACAGGGTGACGGAAAACTGTTTTTT.

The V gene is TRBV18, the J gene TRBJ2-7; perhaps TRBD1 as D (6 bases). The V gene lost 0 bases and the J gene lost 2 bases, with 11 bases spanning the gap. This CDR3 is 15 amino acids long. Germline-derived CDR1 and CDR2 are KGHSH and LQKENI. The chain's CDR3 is CASSPPSGQTYEQYF. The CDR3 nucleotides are TGTGCCAGCTCACCACCCTCGGGACAAACCTACGAGCAGTACTTC.

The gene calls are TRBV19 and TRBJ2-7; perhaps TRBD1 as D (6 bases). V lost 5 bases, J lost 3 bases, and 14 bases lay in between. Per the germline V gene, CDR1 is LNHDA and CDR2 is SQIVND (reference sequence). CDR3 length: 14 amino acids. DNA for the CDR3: TGTGCCAGTAGTCCGGATGGACAGCACTACGAGCAGTACTTC. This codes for CASSPDGQHYEQYF.